These 14 T cell receptor beta chains came from one sample sequenced in a study of regulatory T cells in long-lasting Graves disease. Documented time point: newly diagnosed GD, antithyroid drugs for less than 3 months. With RNA extracted from PBMCs as input, the TCR library was made. Arm-PCR of CDR3 regions and iRepertoire HTBI primers were the basis on which TCR beta libraries were built. One entry per CDR3 protein results from TCRdb running MiXCR on the multiplex PCR reads. The table lists roughly 610,000 distinct CDR3 sequences, about 16% of them singletons. This sample also belongs to another study, concerning T cells in Graves' hyperthyroidism and ophthalmopathy.

This sample comprised peripheral blood mononuclear cells (PBMCs), obtained at new diagnosis, from a patient treated with antithyroid drugs. The receptors here all came from a man in his late teens or twenties with Graves disease.

The genes are TRBV10-2 and TRBJ2-7; D is tentatively TRBD1 or TRBD2 (6 bases each). Germline lookup yields CDR1 WSHSY and CDR2 SAAADI. The V and J ends lost 3 bases and 1 base respectively, with 13 bases between them. The CDR3 has 15 amino acids. The CDR3 DNA sequence: TGCGCCAGCAGTGATGGCGGAGGGGGTTCCTACGAGCAGTACTTC. Amino acids: CASSDGGGGSYEQYF.

The chain has TRBV5-1 and TRBJ1-4; 7 positions agree with TRBD1. The germline V gene encodes CDR1 SGHRS and CDR2 YFSETQ. CDR3 length: 14 residues. The J segment lost 8 bases and the V segment lost 1 base, leaving 5 bases of the junction unmatched. The CDR3 loop reads CASSLTGEEEKLFF. The CDR3 region has the DNA TGCGCCAGCAGCTTGACAGGGGAAGAAGAAAAACTGTTTTTT.

This clonotype has a count of ten or more. CDR3 protein: CASSSRAGGPLDTQYF. Here the CDR3 DNA reads TGTGCCAGCAGCTCTAGAGCGGGAGGGCCTTTGGATACGCAGTATTTT. The chain employs TRBV7-3 and TRBJ2-3; TRBD2 agrees at 10 bases. The length of the CDR3 is 16 residues. Unmatched junction bases numbered 10, after V lost 4 bases and J lost 6 bases. Germline V gene data show CDR1 as SGHTA and CDR2 as FQGTGA.

This clonotype was seen many times. CDR3 nucleotides: TGTGCCACCAGTGATCCCCAGGGGGTGCAGGAGACCCAGTACTTC. Amino acid sequence: CATSDPQGVQETQYF. The genes are TRBV24-1 and TRBJ2-5, with 7 bases that match TRBD1. This CDR3 is built from 15 residues. The V and J ends lost 3 bases and 5 bases, in that order; junction bases with no gene match: 8. CDR1 is KGHDR and CDR2 is SFDVKD in the germline V gene.

This clonotype occurred many times. The chain recombines TRBV29-1 with TRBJ2-7; D is unresolved. The V and J ends lost 7 bases and 3 bases respectively, with 13 bases between them. Germline CDR1 reads SQVTM; CDR2 reads ANQGSEA. CDR3 size: 12 residues. CDR3 loop: CSAFSLGYEQYF. Here the CDR3 DNA reads TGCAGCGCCTTCTCTTTGGGCTACGAGCAGTACTTC.

The gene calls are TRBV6-1 and TRBJ2-1; 7 bases fit TRBD2. Germline CDR1 and CDR2: MNHNS and SASEGT. The CDR3 consists of 12 residues. The V gene end was trimmed by 6 bases and the J gene end by 12 bases; junction bases not matched to a gene: 8. CDR3 nucleotide sequence: TGTGCCAGCAGGGAACCGACTAGCAGGCAGTTCTTC. Protein product: CASREPTSRQFF.

This clonotype occurred many times. The rearrangement joins TRBV11-2 to TRBJ1-1; D is uncertain. Between the trimmed V and J ends, which lost 5 bases and 4 bases, there was a span of 11 bases. The CDR3 runs to 13 residues. Per germline, CDR1 SGHAT and CDR2 FQNNGV. The CDR3 DNA reads as TGTGCCAGCAGCAACCAGAAGAGCACTGAAGCTTTCTTT. Its protein product is CASSNQKSTEAFF. Full variable domain (missing parts from reference TRBV11-2 and TRBJ1-1): EAGVAQSPRYKIIEKRQSVAFWCNPISGHATLYWYQQILGQGPKLLIQFQNNGVVDDSQLPKDRFSAERLKGVDSTLKIQPAKLEDSAVYLCASSNQKSTEAFFGQGTRLTVV.

Worth noting for this clonotype: At one end, the junction sequence differs from germline, possibly due to a read error. The chain couples TRBV5-1 to TRBJ2-7; the match to TRBD2 covers 7 bases. Germline V gene sequence: CDR1 SGHRS, CDR2 YFSETQ. This CDR3 is 15 amino acids long. CDR3 amino acids: CASSWLGGGWYGQYF. CDR3 nucleotides: TGCGCCAGCAGCTGGCTCGGCGGGGGATGGTACGGGCAGTACTTC.

The table lists this clonotype with a few counts. The CDR3 sequence is CSAREEAGLHENIQYF. The CDR3 nucleotides read TGCAGTGCTAGAGAGGAAGCGGGACTCCATGAAAACATTCAGTACTTC. The chain has TRBV20-1 and TRBJ2-4; 7 bases are a match to TRBD2. Germline V lookup: CDR1 DFQATT, CDR2 SNEGSKA (reference sequence). This CDR3 is built from 16 residues. J lost 5 bases, V lost 0 bases, and 10 bases had no gene match.

This clonotype has just a few counts. The chain joins TRBV6-1 to TRBJ2-3; TRBD2 agrees at 11 bases. This CDR3 has 17 residues. After removal of 6 bases from V and 2 bases from J, the junction contained 10 bases not matched to a gene. Germline V CDR1 and CDR2: MNHNS, SASEGT. In DNA form, the CDR3 reads TGTGCCAGCAGACCCCCGGGACTAGCGGTTAACACAGATACGCAGTATTTT. Its protein product is CASRPPGLAVNTDTQYF.

This clonotype has more than one count but fewer than ten. The chain recombines TRBV7-9 with TRBJ1-1, with D uncertain. This CDR3 region has 14 residues. The V gene's germline CDR1 is SEHNR and CDR2 FQNEAQ (reference sequence). Trimming shortened V by 2 bases and J by 7 bases, and 14 bases separated the two germline ends. The CDR3: CASSLLEVGFEAFF. Here the CDR3 DNA reads TGTGCCAGCAGCTTACTTGAGGTGGGGTTTGAAGCTTTCTTT.

V is TRBV6-1 and J is TRBJ2-5, with D unclear. Between the trimmed V and J ends, which lost 5 bases and 3 bases, there was a span of 7 bases. CDR1 and CDR2 from the germline V gene are MNHNS and SASEGT. The CDR3 is 12 residues long. This chain's CDR3 is CASSRAKETQYF. In nucleotides, the CDR3 is TGTGCCAGCAGTCGAGCGAAAGAGACCCAGTACTTC.

The sample holds many counts of this clonotype. This rearrangement joins TRBV7-2 to TRBJ2-7; 11 bases align to TRBD2. The CDR3 runs 16 residues. Trimming cost V 4 bases and J 4 bases; bases outside gene matches: 9. Germline loops: CDR1 SGHTA, CDR2 FQGNSA. The CDR3 nucleotides read TGTGCCAGCAGCTGGAGACTAGCGGGAAAGACTTACGAGCAGTACTTC. Translation: CASSWRLAGKTYEQYF.

The chain combines TRBV5-1 with TRBJ2-7; no clear D. Per germline, CDR1 SGHRS and CDR2 YFSETQ. The CDR3 loop spans 15 amino acids. V was pared by 4 bases and J by 1 base, with 15 bases between. The CDR3 loop is CASSPSGLWSYEQYF. CDR3 coding DNA: TGCGCCAGCAGCCCCTCTGGGTTATGGTCCTACGAGCAGTACTTC. Full variable domain (rest looked up from reference TRBV5-1 and TRBJ2-7): KAGVTQTPRYLIKTRGQQVTLSCSPISGHRSVSWYQQTPGQGLQFLFEYFSETQRNKGNFPGRFSGRQFSNSRSEMNVSTLELGDSALYLCASSPSGLWSYEQYFGPGTRLTVT.